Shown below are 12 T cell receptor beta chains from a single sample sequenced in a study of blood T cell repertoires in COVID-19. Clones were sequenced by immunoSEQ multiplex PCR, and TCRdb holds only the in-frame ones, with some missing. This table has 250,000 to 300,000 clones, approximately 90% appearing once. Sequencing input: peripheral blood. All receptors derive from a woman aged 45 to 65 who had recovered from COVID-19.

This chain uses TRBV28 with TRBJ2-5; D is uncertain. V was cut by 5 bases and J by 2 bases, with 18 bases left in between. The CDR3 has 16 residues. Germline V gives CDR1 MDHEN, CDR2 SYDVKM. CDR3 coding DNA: TGTGCCAGCAGTCCCCGGTGGGCAGCTACTCAAGAGACCCAGTACTTC. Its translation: CASSPRWAATQETQYF.

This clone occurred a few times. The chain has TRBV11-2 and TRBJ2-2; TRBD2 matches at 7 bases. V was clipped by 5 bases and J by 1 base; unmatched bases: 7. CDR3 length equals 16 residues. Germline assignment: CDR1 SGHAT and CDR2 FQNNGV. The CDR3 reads CASSGRTRLNTGELFF. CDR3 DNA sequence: TGTGCCAGCAGCGGCCGGACTAGACTGAACACCGGGGAGCTGTTTTTT.

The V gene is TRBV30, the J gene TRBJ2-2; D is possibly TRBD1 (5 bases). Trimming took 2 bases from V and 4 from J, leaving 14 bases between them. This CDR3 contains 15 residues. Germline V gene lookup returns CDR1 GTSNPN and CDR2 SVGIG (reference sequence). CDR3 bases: TGTGCCTGGAGTCCTGACAGCCTAATCACCGGGGAGCTGTTTTTT. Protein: CAWSPDSLITGELFF.

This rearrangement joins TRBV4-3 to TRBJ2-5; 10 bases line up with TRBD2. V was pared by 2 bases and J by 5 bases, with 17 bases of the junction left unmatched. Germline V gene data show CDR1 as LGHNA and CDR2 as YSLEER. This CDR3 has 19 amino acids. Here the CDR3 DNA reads TGCGCCAGCAGCCAACGACCGGGACTAGCGTCCAACTTGCGGGAGACCCAGTACTTC. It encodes CASSQRPGLASNLRETQYF.

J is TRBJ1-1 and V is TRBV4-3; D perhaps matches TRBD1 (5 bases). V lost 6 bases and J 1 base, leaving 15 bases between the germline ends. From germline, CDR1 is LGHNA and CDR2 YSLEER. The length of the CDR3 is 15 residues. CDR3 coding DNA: TGCGCCAGCAGACCAGACGGGGGTGGGAACACTGAAGCTTTCTTT. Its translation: CASRPDGGGNTEAFF.

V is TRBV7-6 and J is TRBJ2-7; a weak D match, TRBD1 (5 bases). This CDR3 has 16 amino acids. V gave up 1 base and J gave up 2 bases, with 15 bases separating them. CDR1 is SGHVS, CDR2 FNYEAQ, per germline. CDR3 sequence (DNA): TGTGCCAGCAGCTTAGTACCCACAGGCACCCCCTACGAGCAGTACTTC. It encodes CASSLVPTGTPYEQYF.

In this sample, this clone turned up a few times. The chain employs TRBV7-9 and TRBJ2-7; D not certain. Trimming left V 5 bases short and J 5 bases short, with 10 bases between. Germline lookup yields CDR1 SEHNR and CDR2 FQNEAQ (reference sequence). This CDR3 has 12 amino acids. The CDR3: CASSPRQHEQYF. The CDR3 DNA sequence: TGTGCCAGCAGCCCAAGACAACACGAGCAGTACTTC.

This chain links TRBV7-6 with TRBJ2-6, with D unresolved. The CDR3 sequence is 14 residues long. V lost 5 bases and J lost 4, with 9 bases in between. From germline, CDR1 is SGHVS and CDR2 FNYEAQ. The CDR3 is CASSPSTGANVLTF. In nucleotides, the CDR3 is TGTGCCAGCAGCCCCAGTACCGGGGCCAACGTCCTGACTTTC.

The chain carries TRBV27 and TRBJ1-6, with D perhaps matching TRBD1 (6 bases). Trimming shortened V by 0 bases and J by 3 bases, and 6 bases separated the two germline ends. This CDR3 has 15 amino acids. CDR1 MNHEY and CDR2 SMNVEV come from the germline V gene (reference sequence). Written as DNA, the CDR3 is TGTGCCAGCAGTTTATCAGGGGGCTATAATTCACCCCTCCACTTT. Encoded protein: CASSLSGGYNSPLHF.

CDR3 nucleotides: TGCGCCAGCAGCCAAGATCTAACTAGTGTAAACGAGCAGTACTTC. It specifies CASSQDLTSVNEQYF. This chain joins TRBV4-3 and TRBJ2-7, with a weak D call TRBD2 (5 bases). Trimming pared 0 bases from V and 5 bases from J, leaving 14 bases between. The V gene's germline CDR1 is LGHNA and CDR2 YSLEER. This CDR3 has 15 amino acids.

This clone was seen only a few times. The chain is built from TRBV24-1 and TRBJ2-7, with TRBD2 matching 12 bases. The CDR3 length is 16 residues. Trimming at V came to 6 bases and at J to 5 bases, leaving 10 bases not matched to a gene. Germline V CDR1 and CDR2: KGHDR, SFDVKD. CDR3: CATSPGKTSGSHEQYF. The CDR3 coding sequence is TGTGCCACCAGTCCCGGCAAGACTAGCGGGAGCCACGAGCAGTACTTC.

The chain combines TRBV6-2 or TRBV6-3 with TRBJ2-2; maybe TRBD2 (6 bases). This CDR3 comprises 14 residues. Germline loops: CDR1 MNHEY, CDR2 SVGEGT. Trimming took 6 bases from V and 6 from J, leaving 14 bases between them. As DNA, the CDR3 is TGTGCCAGCAGCCAGAGGAGGGTCCCCGGGGAGCTGTTTTTT. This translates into CASSQRRVPGELFF.